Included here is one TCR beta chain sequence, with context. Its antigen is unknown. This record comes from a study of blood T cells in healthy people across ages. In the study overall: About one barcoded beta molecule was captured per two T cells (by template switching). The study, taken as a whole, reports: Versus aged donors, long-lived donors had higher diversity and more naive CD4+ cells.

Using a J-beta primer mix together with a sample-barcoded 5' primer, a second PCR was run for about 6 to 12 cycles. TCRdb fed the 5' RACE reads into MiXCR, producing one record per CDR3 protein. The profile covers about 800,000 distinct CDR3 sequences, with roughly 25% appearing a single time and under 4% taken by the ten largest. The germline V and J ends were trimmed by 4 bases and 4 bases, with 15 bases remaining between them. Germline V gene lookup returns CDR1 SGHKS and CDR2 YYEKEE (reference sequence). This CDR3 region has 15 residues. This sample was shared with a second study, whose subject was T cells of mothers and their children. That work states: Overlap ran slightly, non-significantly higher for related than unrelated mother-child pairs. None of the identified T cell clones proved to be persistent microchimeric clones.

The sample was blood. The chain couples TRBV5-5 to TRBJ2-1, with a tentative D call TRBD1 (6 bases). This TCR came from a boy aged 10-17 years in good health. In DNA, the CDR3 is TGTGCCAGCAGCCTGGACAGCCCGATTTACAATGAGCAGTTCTTC. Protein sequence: CASSLDSPIYNEQFF.